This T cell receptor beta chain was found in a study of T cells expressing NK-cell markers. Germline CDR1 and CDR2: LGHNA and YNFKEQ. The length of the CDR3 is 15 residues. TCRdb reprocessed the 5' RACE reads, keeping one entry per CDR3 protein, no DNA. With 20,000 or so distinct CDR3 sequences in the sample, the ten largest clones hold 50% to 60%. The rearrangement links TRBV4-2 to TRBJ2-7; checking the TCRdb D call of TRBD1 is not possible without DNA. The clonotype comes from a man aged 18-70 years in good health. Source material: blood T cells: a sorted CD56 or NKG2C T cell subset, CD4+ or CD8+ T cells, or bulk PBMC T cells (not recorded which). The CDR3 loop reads CASSQDKGANYEQYF.